These T cell receptor beta chains were read from a single sample in a study of blood T cells in healthy people across ages. Using its own MiXCR run on the 5' RACE reads, TCRdb lists one record per CDR3 protein. Altogether approximately 810,000 distinct CDR3 sequences are present, 29% being singletons, with the ten largest covering approximately 15%. Input material: blood. These receptors were collected from a woman over 75 in good health. Both conserved end residues are part of each CDR3. D genes are given only for firm matches. The listing skips clone size in some rows; elsewhere it reads once, few, many or a size class.

TRBJ1-1 | . | . | TRBV10-3 | TGTGCCATCAAGGGAAACAGGGAGGGGACTGAAGCTTTCTTT | CAIKGNREGTEAFF
TRBJ2-4 | . | . | TRBV20-1 | TGCAGTGCTAGAGATGGGTGGGGCTTAGCCAAAAACATTCAGTACTTC | CSARDGWGLAKNIQYF
TRBJ1-1 | . | . | TRBV20-1 | TGCAGTGCTAGAGATACGGGAAGGTACACTGAAGCTTTCTTT | CSARDTGRYTEAFF
TRBJ1-6 | TRBD1 | few | TRBV28 | TGTGCCAGCGTTTCACAGGGGAGTGCGAATAATTCACCCCTCCACTTT | CASVSQGSANNSPLHF
TRBJ2-1 | . | . | TRBV2 | TGTGCCAGCAGACCTCAGCACAATGAGCAGTTCTTC | CASRPQHNEQFF
TRBJ1-2 | . | few | TRBV27 | TGTGCCAGCAATCCAAATGGGATCGGACAGTACTATGGCTACACCTTC | CASNPNGIGQYYGYTF
TRBJ2-7 | TRBD2 | many | TRBV20-1 | TGCAGTGCTAGCCGAAGCGGGGGCCGTGACTACGAGCAGTACTTC | CSASRSGGRDYEQYF
TRBJ2-3 | . | many | TRBV7-2 | TGTGCCAGCAGGGCAGGGTTCCCAGATACGCAGTATTTT | CASRAGFPDTQYF
TRBJ2-7 | . | . | TRBV7-9 | TGTGCCAGCAGCTTCCTGGAGTGGGGACATTTCGAGCAGTACTTC | CASSFLEWGHFEQYF
TRBJ2-5 | TRBD2 | many | TRBV7-2 | TGTGCCAGCAGCAGAAGACTAGCGGGGGGGACAAAAAATCAAGAGACCCAGTACTTC | CASSRRLAGGTKNQETQYF